Sequencing of this T cell receptor (beta chain) was carried out in a study of monozygotic twins with inflammatory bowel disease. Study-wide results and limits: Those with IBD had lower TCRbeta diversity (inverse Simpson) than their healthy co-twins did.

CDR3 length equals 15 residues. Germline CDR1 DFQATT, CDR2 SNEGSKA (reference sequence). As regards this clonotype: What it binds is unknown.

Every donor provided one blood sample measuring around 2.4 ml. Template-switch reactions added UMIs with a 6-nucleotide sample barcode. TCRdb reanalyzed the 5' RACE reads and collapses them to one entry per CDR3 protein, without DNA. The listing contains about 160,000 distinct CDR3 sequences. The clonotype comes from a human donor with ulcerative colitis or Crohn's disease, or a healthy co-twin of an affected twin (not recorded which). This sequence joins TRBV20-1 and TRBJ2-1; TCRdb names TRBD2, which stays unverified in the absence of DNA. Sequences were obtained from blood. The CDR3 sequence is CSAREGLAGNNEQFF.